Following are 14 T cell receptor beta chains from one sample sequenced in a study of cytomegalovirus exposure and HLA in healthy donors (dated by TCRdb to the late 2010s). The library was made by the immunoSEQ multiplex PCR assay. A mixture of 60 forward primers for TCR Vbeta segments and 13 reverse primers for TCR Jbeta segments was used in the multiplex PCR. In TCRdb, the immuneACCESS table is reduced to in-frame sequences with V and J assigned. These tables do not hold every clone; where another copy was compared, an unresolved V gene accounts for under half, and the others remain unexplained. The sample data list approximately 120,000 clones, and 74% of these were observed just once. The ten largest clonotypes hold 4% of the sample. The sample was PBMCs. The receptor set was obtained from a man aged 40-55 years in good health and CMV-seropositive.

The chain recombines TRBV29-1 with TRBJ2-1; D possibly corresponds to TRBD1 (5 bases). The CDR3 extends over 18 amino acids. V lost 5 bases and J lost 0, with 23 bases in between. Per the germline V gene, CDR1 is SQVTM and CDR2 is ANQGSEA. The CDR3: CSVKRGQGRTRSYNEQFF. CDR3 nucleotide sequence: TGCAGCGTTAAACGCGGCCAGGGTCGAACACGCTCCTACAATGAGCAGTTCTTC.

This clone was seen only a few times. The junction departs from germline at one end; a sequencing error may be responsible. The chain couples TRBV6-6 to TRBJ2-3; D is possibly TRBD1 (6 bases). Looked up from germline, CDR1 is MNHNY and CDR2 is SVGAGI (reference sequence). This CDR3 is 15 amino acids long. The CDR3 reads CASSYSGGGTDTQYF. DNA for the CDR3: TGTGCCAGCAGTTACTCCGGTGGGGGCACCGATACGCAGTATTTT.

The chain joins TRBV15 to TRBJ2-1; tentative D call: TRBD2 (7 bases). The V gene's germline CDR1 is LNHNV and CDR2 YYDKDF (reference sequence). This CDR3 has 17 amino acids. V was trimmed by 3 bases and J by 7 bases, leaving 22 bases between them. The CDR3 nucleotides are TGTGCCACCAGCAGGGGGGGGGCTAGCAGGGTAGGAAATGAGCAGTTCTTC. Its protein product is CATSRGGASRVGNEQFF.

This chain connects TRBV5-6 to TRBJ1-6, with a tentative D call TRBD1 (5 bases). The V end was cut by 0 bases, the J end by 7 bases, with 11 bases between. The CDR3 contains 15 residues. In germline, CDR1 is SGHDT, CDR2 YYEEEE. The CDR3 sequence: CASSLVRGGNSPLHF. The CDR3 nucleotides read TGTGCCAGCAGCTTGGTTAGGGGAGGAAATTCACCCCTCCACTTT.

V is TRBV6-7 and J is TRBJ1-2; TRBD1 matches 9 bases. TRBV6-7 is identified as an open reading frame with a role that is uncertain. CDR3 length: 15 amino acids. The V and J ends lost 6 bases and 2 bases, in that order; junction bases with no gene match: 7. The DNA for the CDR3 is TGTGCCAGCAGCCTATCTGACAGGGGGAACTATGGCTACACCTTC. Its translation: CASSLSDRGNYGYTF.

This chain links TRBV12-5 with TRBJ1-1, with D perhaps matching TRBD1 (6 bases). Trimming removed 11 bases from V and 0 bases from J, with 19 bases in between. The CDR3 loop spans 15 amino acids. The V gene's germline CDR1 is LGHNT and CDR2 FRNRAP. The CDR3 is CASSMGGPVNTEAFF. In DNA, the CDR3 is TGTGCTTCTTCGATGGGGGGGCCGGTGAACACTGAAGCTTTCTTT.

Written as DNA, the CDR3 is TGTGCCACCAGCCCGGGACTAGCGGCCTACGAGCAGTACTTC. It yields the protein CATSPGLAAYEQYF. The J gene is TRBJ2-7, the V gene TRBV15; the match to TRBD2 covers 11 bases. Germline V CDR1 and CDR2: LNHNV, YYDKDF (reference sequence). Trimming at V came to 5 bases and at J to 2 bases, leaving 2 bases not matched to a gene. This CDR3 contains 14 residues.

This clone was found a few times. This sequence joins TRBV19 and TRBJ2-1, with TRBD1 as a possible D gene (6 bases). Germline V CDR1 and CDR2: LNHDA, SQIVND (reference sequence). V gave up 5 bases and J gave up 0 bases, with 14 bases separating them. The CDR3 has 16 amino acids. The CDR3 here is CASSGLGASSYNEQFF. The CDR3 region has the DNA TGTGCCAGTAGTGGCCTGGGGGCGAGCTCCTACAATGAGCAGTTCTTC. Supplemented by reference TRBV19 and TRBJ2-1, the full variable domain reads DGGITQSPKYLFRKEGQNVTLSCEQNLNHDAMYWYRQDPGQGLRLIYYSQIVNDFQKGDIAEGYSVSREKKESFPLTVTSAQKNPTAFYLCASSGLGASSYNEQFFGPGTRLTVL.

The genes are TRBV9 and TRBJ1-2, with 8 bases matching TRBD1. Per germline, CDR1 SGDLS and CDR2 YYNGEE. This CDR3 is built from 15 residues. V was clipped by 0 bases and J by 4 bases; unmatched bases: 5. The CDR3 here is CASSVGWDRLYGYTF. CDR3 nucleotide sequence: TGTGCCAGCAGCGTAGGTTGGGACAGGCTCTATGGCTACACCTTC.

The CDR3 DNA reads as TGTGCCAGCAGTGATGGTGGACAGTCCAATCAGCCCCAGCATTTT. This codes for CASSDGGQSNQPQHF. V and J are TRBV2 and TRBJ1-5; D might be TRBD1 (6 bases). The V end was cut by 3 bases, the J end by 3 bases, with 12 bases between. The CDR3 consists of 15 residues. The germline gives CDR1 SNHLY, CDR2 FYNNEI.

This clone appeared once. V usage is TRBV7-8 and J usage is TRBJ1-5, with TRBD1 as a possible D gene (5 bases). Per the germline V gene, CDR1 is SGHVS and CDR2 is FQNEAQ. The CDR3 consists of 14 residues. The ends were cut back, 6 bases at V and 3 bases at J, with 12 bases in the middle. The CDR3 is CASRGGFTNQPQHF. For the CDR3, the DNA is TGTGCCAGCAGGGGGGGTTTCACCAATCAGCCCCAGCATTTT.

The V and J genes are TRBV6-5 and TRBJ2-7; 12 nucleotides line up with TRBD1. J was trimmed by 4 bases and V by 6 bases; bases with no gene match: 4. CDR3 length: 14 residues. The germline CDR1 and CDR2 sequences are MNHEY and SVGAGI. The CDR3 DNA reads as TGTGCCAGCAGGGGGACAGGGGGCACGTACGAGCAGTACTTC. As protein: CASRGTGGTYEQYF.

The chain recombines TRBV11-1 with TRBJ2-3, with unresolved D. CDR1 is SGHAT, CDR2 FQDESV, per germline (reference sequence). V lost 1 base, J lost 4 bases, and 6 bases lay in between. This CDR3 has 13 amino acids. CDR3 residues: CASSLGRADTQYF. The CDR3 coding sequence is TGTGCCAGCAGCTTAGGCCGGGCAGATACGCAGTATTTT.

The rearrangement joins TRBV29-1 to TRBJ1-4, with D possibly matching TRBD1 (5 bases). CDR3 length: 16 amino acids. The germline V gene has CDR1 SQVTM and CDR2 ANQGSEA. V lost 5 bases, J lost 4 bases, and 20 bases lay in between. The DNA of the CDR3 is TGCAGCGTTACTTACGCTGGTCAGGGCAGTAATGAAAAACTGTTTTTT. Amino acid sequence: CSVTYAGQGSNEKLFF.